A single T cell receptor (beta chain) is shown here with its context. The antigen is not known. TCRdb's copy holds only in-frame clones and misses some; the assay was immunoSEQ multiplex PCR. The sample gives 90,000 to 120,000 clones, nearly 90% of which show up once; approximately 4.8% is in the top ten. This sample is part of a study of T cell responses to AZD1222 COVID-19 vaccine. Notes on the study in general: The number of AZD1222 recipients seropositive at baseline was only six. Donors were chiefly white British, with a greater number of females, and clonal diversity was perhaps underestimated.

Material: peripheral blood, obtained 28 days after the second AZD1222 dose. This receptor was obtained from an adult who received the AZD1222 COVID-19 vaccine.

The CDR3 sequence: CASSEQGQGWSEQYF. The CDR3 DNA reads TGCGCCAGCAGTGAACAAGGACAGGGATGGAGCGAGCAGTACTTC. This chain uses TRBV10-1 with TRBJ2-7; 8 nucleotides line up with TRBD1. The germline V gene has CDR1 WNHNN and CDR2 SYGVQD (reference sequence). This CDR3 contains 15 residues. Trimming cost V 3 bases and J 6 bases; bases outside gene matches: 10.